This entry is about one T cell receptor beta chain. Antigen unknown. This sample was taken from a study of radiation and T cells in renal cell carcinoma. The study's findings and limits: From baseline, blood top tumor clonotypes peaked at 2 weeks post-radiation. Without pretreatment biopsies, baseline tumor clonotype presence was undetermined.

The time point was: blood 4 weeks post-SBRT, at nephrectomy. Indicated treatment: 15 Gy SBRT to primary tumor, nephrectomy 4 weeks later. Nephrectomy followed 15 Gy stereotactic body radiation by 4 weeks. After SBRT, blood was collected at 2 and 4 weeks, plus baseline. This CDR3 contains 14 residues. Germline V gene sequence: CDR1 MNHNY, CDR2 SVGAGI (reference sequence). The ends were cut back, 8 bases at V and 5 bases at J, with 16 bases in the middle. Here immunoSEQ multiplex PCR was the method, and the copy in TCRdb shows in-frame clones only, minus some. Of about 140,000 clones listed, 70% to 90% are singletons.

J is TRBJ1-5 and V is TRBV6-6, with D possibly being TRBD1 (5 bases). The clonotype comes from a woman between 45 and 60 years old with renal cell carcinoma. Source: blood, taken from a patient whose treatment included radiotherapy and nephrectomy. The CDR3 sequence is CASRESGGHQPQHF. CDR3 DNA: TGTGCCAGCCGAGAGTCGGGGGGTCATCAGCCCCAGCATTTT.